This TCR beta chain was retrieved from a study of identical twins listed by TCRdb under 2016. Regarding the complete study: TCR alpha and beta repertoires from monozygotic twins, unrelated adults of various ages and cord blood were deep-sequenced to test whether fetal clonotypes persist. Replicate twin experiments were performed at different times using different library preparation protocols to rule out contamination.

All donors were healthy Caucasians. Study-wide findings and limitations: Zero-insertion analyses could be partly confounded by invariant T cells such as MAIT and iNKT, though diverse VJ usage argued against such confounding for most clonotypes. Abundant cord blood beta clonotypes had fewer insertions, young adult naive repertoires showed a similar but weaker trend, and memory repertoires showed no such trend. Recombination models systematically underestimated out-of-frame TCR alpha sharing in monozygotic twins but agreed with sharing between unrelated individuals. Because the same donors could not be followed over many years, the conclusions depended on cross-sectional statistical analysis. Compared with coincidental sharing between unrelated individuals, out-of-frame TCR alpha sequences shared between twins had an excess of sequences with low generation probability. The excess sharing between twins in beta out-of-frame sequences was weaker because fewer shared sequences reduced the signal-to-noise ratio.

The receptor library was made with 5' RACE. TCRdb records Illumina HiSeq 2000 as the sequencer. Template switching introduced a universal primer binding site; the final cDNA contained a unique molecular identifier, enabling accurate counting of TCR cDNA molecules. Specific primers in the conserved constant-segment region were used to synthesize first-strand cDNA for TCR alpha and beta chains. To control for contamination, every cDNA library carried two barcodes: a SMART-Mk sample barcode plus Illumina barcodes. Two successive PCR steps introduced TruSeq adapter sequences along with Illumina sample barcodes. The Illumina HiSeq platform was used with custom primers to sequence TCR alpha and beta cDNA libraries. On the study's bioinformatics: MiGEC processed the raw reads to extract unique molecular identifiers, while MiXCR was used to determine the CDR3 positions. For each individual, recombination models were inferred using an EM algorithm with the repgenHMM and IGoR tools. The tcR package in R was used for shared clonotype analysis, with sharing normalized by the product of cloneset sizes. Out-of-frame nonproductive sequences were analyzed to study raw recombination free of thymic and clonal selection effects. Using fastp trimming at Q25 and MiXCR clonotype assembly, TCRdb reanalyzed the public sequencing data and kept in-frame beta chains. A single entry per CDR3 protein holds the most common genes and DNA from its merged rows. The V and J calls come from TCRdb's annotation, not from the publication. In this sample the table shows roughly 1,500,000 distinct CDR3 sequences, around a third of which occur a single time. In total, the top ten clones hold approximately 0.25% of the sample.

Concerning this clonotype itself: Its antigen remains undetermined. Base quality data are lacking; no much larger clone is found one base away.

At the junction V is shortened by 3 bases and J by 5 bases, with 12 bases in between. The CDR3 measures 14 amino acids from cysteine to phenylalanine. Kept here is only the CDR3 DNA, which spans 42 bases and is read in frame from base 1. The germline V gene (reference sequence) yields SEHNR for CDR1 and FQNEAQ for CDR2. Recombination connected TRBV7-9 to TRBJ2-3; the D gene is possibly TRBD1 or TRBD2, each agreeing over 5 bases. This clonotype originated in a newborn girl in good health. The sample was cord blood. The CDR3 protein sequence reads: CASSFPNGGDTQYF. The base sequence is TGTGCCAGCAGCTTCCCCAATGGGGGAGATACGCAGTATTTT.